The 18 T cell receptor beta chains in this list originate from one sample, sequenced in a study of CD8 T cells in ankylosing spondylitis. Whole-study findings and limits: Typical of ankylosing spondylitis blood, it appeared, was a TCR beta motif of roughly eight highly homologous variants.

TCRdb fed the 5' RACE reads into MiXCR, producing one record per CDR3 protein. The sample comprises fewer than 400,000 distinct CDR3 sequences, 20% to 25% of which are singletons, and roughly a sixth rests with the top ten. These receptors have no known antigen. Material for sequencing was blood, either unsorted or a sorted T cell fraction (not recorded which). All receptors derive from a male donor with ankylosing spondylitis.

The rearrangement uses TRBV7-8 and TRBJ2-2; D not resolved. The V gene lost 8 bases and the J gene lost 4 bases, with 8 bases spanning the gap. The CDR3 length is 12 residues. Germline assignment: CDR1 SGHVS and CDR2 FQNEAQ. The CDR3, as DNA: TGTGCCAGCCGCCTCAGCACCGGGGAGCTGTTTTTT. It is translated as CASRLSTGELFF.

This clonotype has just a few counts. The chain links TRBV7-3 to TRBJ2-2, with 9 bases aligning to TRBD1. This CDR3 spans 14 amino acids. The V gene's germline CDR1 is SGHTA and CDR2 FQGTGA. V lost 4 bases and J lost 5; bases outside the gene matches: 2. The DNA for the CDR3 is TGTGCCAGCAGCTCGACAGGGGGGACCGGGGAGCTGTTTTTT. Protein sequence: CASSSTGGTGELFF.

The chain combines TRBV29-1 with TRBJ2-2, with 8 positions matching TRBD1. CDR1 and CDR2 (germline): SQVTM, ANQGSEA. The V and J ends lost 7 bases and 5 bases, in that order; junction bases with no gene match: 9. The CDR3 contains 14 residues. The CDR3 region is CSGLDRGDTGELFF. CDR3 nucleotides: TGCAGCGGGCTTGACAGGGGTGATACCGGGGAGCTGTTTTTT.

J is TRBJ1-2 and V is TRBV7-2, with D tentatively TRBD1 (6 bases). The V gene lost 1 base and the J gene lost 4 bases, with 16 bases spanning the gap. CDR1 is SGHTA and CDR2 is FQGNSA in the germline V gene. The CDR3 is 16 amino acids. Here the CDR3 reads CASSLVRGARVYGYTF. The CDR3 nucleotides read TGTGCCAGCAGCTTAGTAAGGGGGGCGCGGGTCTATGGCTACACCTTC. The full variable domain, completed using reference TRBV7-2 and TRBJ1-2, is GAGVSQSPSNKVTEKGKDVELRCDPISGHTALYWYRQSLGQGLEFLIYFQGNSAPDKSGLPSDRFSAERTGGSVSTLTIQRTQQEDSAVYLCASSLVRGARVYGYTFGSGTRLTVV.

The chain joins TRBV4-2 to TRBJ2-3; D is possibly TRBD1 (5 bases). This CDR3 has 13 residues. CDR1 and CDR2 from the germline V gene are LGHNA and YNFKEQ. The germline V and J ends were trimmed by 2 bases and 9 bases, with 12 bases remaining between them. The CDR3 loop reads CASSQPQGATQYF. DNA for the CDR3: TGTGCCAGCAGCCAACCCCAGGGCGCCACGCAGTATTTT.

Written as DNA, the CDR3 is TGCGCCAGCAGCTGGGACAGGGGGAACGAGCAGTACTTC. Translating gives CASSWDRGNEQYF. The chain links TRBV5-1 to TRBJ2-7; 11 positions match TRBD1. The CDR3 is made up of 13 amino acids. Per the germline V gene, CDR1 is SGHRS and CDR2 is YFSETQ. V gave up 3 bases and J gave up 5 bases; unmatched junction bases: 1.

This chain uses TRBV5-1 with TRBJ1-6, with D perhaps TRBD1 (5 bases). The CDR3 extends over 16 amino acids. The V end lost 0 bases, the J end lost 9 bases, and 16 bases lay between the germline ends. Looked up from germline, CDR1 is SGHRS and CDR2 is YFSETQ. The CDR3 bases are TGCGCCAGCAGCTTGGCCGGGACCACGGGGGGTTCACCCCTCCACTTT. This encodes CASSLAGTTGGSPLHF.

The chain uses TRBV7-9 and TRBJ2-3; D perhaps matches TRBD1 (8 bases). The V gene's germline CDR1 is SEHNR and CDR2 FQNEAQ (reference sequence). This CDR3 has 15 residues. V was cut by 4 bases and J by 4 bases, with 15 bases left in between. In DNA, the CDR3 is TGTGCCAGCAGCTCCGGACAGGGAGGGGCAGATACGCAGTATTTT. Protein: CASSSGQGGADTQYF.

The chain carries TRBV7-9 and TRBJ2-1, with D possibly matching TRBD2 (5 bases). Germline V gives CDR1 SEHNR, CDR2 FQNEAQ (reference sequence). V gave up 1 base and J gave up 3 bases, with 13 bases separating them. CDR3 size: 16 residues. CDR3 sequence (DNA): TGTGCCAGCAGCTTAGGTGGTCCCGGGGTCTACAATGAGCAGTTCTTC. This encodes CASSLGGPGVYNEQFF.

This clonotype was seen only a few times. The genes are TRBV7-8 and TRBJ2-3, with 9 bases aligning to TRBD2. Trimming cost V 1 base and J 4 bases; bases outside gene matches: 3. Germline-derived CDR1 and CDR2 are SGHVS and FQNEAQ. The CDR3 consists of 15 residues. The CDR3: CASSLVAGAADTQYF. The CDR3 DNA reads TGTGCCAGCAGCTTAGTAGCGGGAGCGGCAGATACGCAGTATTTT.

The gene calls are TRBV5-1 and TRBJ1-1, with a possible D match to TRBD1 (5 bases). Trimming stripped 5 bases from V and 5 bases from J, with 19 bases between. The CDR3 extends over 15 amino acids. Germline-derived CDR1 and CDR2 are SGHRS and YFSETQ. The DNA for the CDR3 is TGCGCCAGCAGGCTGGGCGGGAACAGGTGGACTGAAGCTTTCTTT. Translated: CASRLGGNRWTEAFF.

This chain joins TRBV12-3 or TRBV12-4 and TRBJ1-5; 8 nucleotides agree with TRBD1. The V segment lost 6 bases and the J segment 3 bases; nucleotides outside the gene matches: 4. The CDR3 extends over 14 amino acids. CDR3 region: CASRYRGFNQPQHF. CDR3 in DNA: TGTGCCAGCAGGTACAGGGGGTTCAATCAGCCCCAGCATTTT.

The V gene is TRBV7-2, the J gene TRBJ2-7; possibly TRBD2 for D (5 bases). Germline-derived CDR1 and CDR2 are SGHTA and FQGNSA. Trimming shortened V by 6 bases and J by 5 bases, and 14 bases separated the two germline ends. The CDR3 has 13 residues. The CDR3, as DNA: TGTGCCAGCAGATTACTAGTTTCCCACGAGCAGTACTTC. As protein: CASRLLVSHEQYF.

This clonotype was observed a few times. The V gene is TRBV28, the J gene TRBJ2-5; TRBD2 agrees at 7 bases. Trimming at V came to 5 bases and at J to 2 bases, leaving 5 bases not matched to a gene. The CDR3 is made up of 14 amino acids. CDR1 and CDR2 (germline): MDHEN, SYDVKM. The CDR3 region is CASSLAEIQETQYF. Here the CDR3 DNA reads TGTGCCAGCAGTCTAGCGGAGATACAAGAGACCCAGTACTTC. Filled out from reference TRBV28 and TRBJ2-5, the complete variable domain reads DVKVTQSSRYLVKRTGEKVFLECVQDMDHENMFWYRQDPGLGLRLIYFSYDVKMKEKGDIPEGYSVSREKKERFSLILESASTNQTSMYLCASSLAEIQETQYFGPGTRLLVL.

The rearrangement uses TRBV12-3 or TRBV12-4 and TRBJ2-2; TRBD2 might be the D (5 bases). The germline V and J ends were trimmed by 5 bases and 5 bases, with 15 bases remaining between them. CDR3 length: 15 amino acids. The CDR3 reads CASSPAGGWTGELFF. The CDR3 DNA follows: TGTGCCAGCAGTCCCGCAGGAGGTTGGACCGGGGAGCTGTTTTTT.

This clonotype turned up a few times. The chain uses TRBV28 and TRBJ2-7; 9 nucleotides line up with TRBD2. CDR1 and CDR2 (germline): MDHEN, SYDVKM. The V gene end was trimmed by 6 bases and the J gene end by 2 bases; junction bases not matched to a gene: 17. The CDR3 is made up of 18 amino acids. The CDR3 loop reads CASSTTYKASGDTYEQYF. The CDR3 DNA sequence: TGTGCCAGCAGCACCACCTATAAGGCTAGCGGGGATACCTACGAGCAGTACTTC. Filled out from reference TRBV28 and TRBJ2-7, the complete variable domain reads DVKVTQSSRYLVKRTGEKVFLECVQDMDHENMFWYRQDPGLGLRLIYFSYDVKMKEKGDIPEGYSVSREKKERFSLILESASTNQTSMYLCASSTTYKASGDTYEQYFGPGTRLTVT.

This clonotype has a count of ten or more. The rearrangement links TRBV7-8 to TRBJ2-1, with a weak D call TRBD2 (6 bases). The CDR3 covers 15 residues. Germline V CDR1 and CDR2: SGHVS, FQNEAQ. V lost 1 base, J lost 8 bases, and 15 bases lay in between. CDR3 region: CASSLVREREDEQFF. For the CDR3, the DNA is TGTGCCAGCAGCTTAGTCCGGGAGCGAGAGGATGAGCAGTTCTTC.

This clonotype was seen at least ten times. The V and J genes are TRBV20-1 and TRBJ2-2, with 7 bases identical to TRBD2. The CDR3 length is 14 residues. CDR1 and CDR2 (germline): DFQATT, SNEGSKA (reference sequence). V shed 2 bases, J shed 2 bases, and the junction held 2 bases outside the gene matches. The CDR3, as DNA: TGCAGTGCTAGAACGGGAGGTAACACCGGGGAGCTGTTTTTT. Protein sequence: CSARTGGNTGELFF.